One sample yielded the 18 T cell receptor beta chains listed below, sequenced in a study of regulatory T cells in long-lasting Graves disease. The TCR beta library used iRepertoire HTBI primers with Arm-PCR amplification of CDR3. Each CDR3 protein is one row after TCRdb ran MiXCR on the multiplex PCR reads. The sample shows just over 600,000 distinct CDR3 sequences, 16% of them seen only once. The time point here: newly diagnosed GD, antithyroid drugs for less than 3 months. The TCR library was prepared using RNA isolated from PBMCs. This sample also appeared in a second study, on T cells in Graves' hyperthyroidism and ophthalmopathy.

The specimen comprised peripheral blood mononuclear cells (PBMCs), sampled at new diagnosis, from a patient treated with antithyroid drugs. The origin of the receptors is a woman aged 25 to 39 with Graves disease.

There are many counts of this clonotype. This rearrangement joins TRBV6-1 to TRBJ2-3; 12 nucleotides match TRBD1. The V gene's germline CDR1 is MNHNS and CDR2 SASEGT. V shed 6 bases, J shed 4 bases, and the junction held 8 bases outside the gene matches. The CDR3 runs to 16 residues. DNA for the CDR3: TGTGCCAGCAGCGACGGGGACAGGGGGCATGCAGATACGCAGTATTTT. It is translated as CASSDGDRGHADTQYF.

The table lists this clonotype with a few counts. V is TRBV18 and J is TRBJ2-3; D is unresolved. The CDR3 length is 15 residues. V lost 6 bases and J 2 bases, leaving 15 bases between the germline ends. Germline assignment: CDR1 KGHSH and CDR2 LQKENI. The CDR3 region is CASSPKGTLTDTQYF. The DNA for the CDR3 is TGTGCCAGCTCCCCAAAGGGAACGCTCACAGATACGCAGTATTTT.

The table lists this clonotype with many counts. The chain links TRBV12-3 or TRBV12-4 to TRBJ2-1, with 7 positions matching TRBD1. This CDR3 comprises 12 residues. The V segment lost 6 bases and the J segment 8 bases; nucleotides outside the gene matches: 4. CDR3 nucleotide sequence: TGTGCCAGCAGGGGACAGCCCCATGAGCAGTTCTTC. Translating gives CASRGQPHEQFF.

A few counts support this clonotype. The chain employs TRBV20-1 and TRBJ1-4, with D tentatively TRBD1 (6 bases). The CDR3 length is 16 residues. CDR1 is DFQATT and CDR2 is SNEGSKA in the germline V gene (reference sequence). V was cut by 3 bases and J by 0 bases, with 14 bases left in between. CDR3 nucleotides: TGCAGTGCTAGCGACAGGCCCCATGCAACTAATGAAAAACTGTTTTTT. Translating gives CSASDRPHATNEKLFF.

This clonotype was counted at least ten times. The CDR3 DNA follows: TGTGCCTGGAGTAAAAGGGCCGGGGAGCTGTTTTTT. It specifies CAWSKRAGELFF. The chain uses TRBV30 and TRBJ2-2; D remains ambiguous. This CDR3 region has 12 residues. V was shortened by 2 bases and J by 6 bases, with 7 bases between the two germline ends. Germline V lookup: CDR1 GTSNPN, CDR2 SVGIG (reference sequence).

Concerning this clonotype itself: At one of its ends the junction is not consistent with the germline gene, which may arise from a read error. The chain couples TRBV5-1 to TRBJ1-1; D is possibly TRBD1 (6 bases). Germline loops: CDR1 SGHRS, CDR2 YFSETQ. The CDR3 has 17 amino acids. CDR3 nucleotides: TGCGCCGGCAGCTTGGGAAGGGGGGGGGCATCAGACACTGAAGCTTTCTTT. This codes for CAGSLGRGGASDTEAFF.

The rearrangement uses TRBV19 and TRBJ2-2; 10 nucleotides match TRBD1. Germline trimming cut 7 bases from V and 5 bases from J; bases unmatched to any gene: 10. Germline CDR1 reads LNHDA; CDR2 reads SQIVND (reference sequence). This CDR3 is 16 amino acids long. In DNA form, the CDR3 reads TGTGCCAGTAAGAATATTGGGACAGGGGAAACCGGGGAGCTGTTTTTT. Amino acids: CASKNIGTGETGELFF.

This clonotype was picked up many times. J is TRBJ2-1 and V is TRBV28; maybe TRBD1 (6 bases). The V end was cut by 6 bases, the J end by 2 bases, with 14 bases between. CDR1 is MDHEN, CDR2 SYDVKM, per germline. The CDR3 length is 15 residues. Here the CDR3 DNA reads TGTGCCAGCAGAGAGAACAGGGACCCCTACAATGAGCAGTTCTTC. Its protein is CASRENRDPYNEQFF.

This clonotype was picked up many times. The V gene is TRBV20-1, the J gene TRBJ1-1, with D possibly TRBD1 on 6 matching bases. The CDR3 runs to 14 residues. Germline V gives CDR1 DFQATT, CDR2 SNEGSKA (reference sequence). Trimming shortened V by 0 bases and J by 4 bases, and 12 bases separated the two germline ends. CDR3 loop: CSARDLRGATEAFF. The CDR3 DNA is TGCAGTGCTAGAGATCTCAGGGGTGCCACTGAAGCTTTCTTT.

This clonotype has more than one count but fewer than ten. This rearrangement joins TRBV3-1 to TRBJ2-3; D is ambiguous. V lost 4 bases and J lost 0, with 8 bases in between. Looked up from germline, CDR1 is LGHDT and CDR2 is YNNKEL (reference sequence). The CDR3 extends over 14 amino acids. The CDR3 region is CASSLRLSTDTQYF. The CDR3 nucleotides read TGTGCCAGCAGCCTTAGACTTAGCACAGATACGCAGTATTTT.

Ten or more counts support this clonotype. This chain connects TRBV14 to TRBJ2-7; D is unresolved. The CDR3 covers 14 residues. The germline gives CDR1 SGHDN, CDR2 FVKESK. Trimming removed 4 bases at V and 0 bases at J, with 10 bases between. CDR3 sequence reads: CASSRRPRSYEQYF. The CDR3 bases are TGTGCCAGCAGCCGGAGACCTCGCTCCTACGAGCAGTACTTC.

This clonotype was seen a handful of times. The V call is TRBV30, the J call TRBJ1-6; no firm D call. This CDR3 comprises 13 residues. V lost 0 bases and J lost 8, with 8 bases in between. Germline V CDR1 and CDR2: GTSNPN, SVGIG (reference sequence). The CDR3: CAWSVLRDSPLHF. CDR3 DNA sequence: TGTGCCTGGAGTGTACTCCGTGATTCACCCCTCCACTTT. The full variable domain, rest sourced from reference TRBV30 and TRBJ1-6, is SQTIHQWPATLVQPVGSPLSLECTVEGTSNPNLYWYRQAAGRGLQLLFYSVGIGQISSEVPQNLSASRPQDRQFILSSKKLLLSDSGFYLCAWSVLRDSPLHFGNGTRLTVT.

On this clonotype itself: A read error may explain this, as a much larger clone is one base away. CDR3 in amino acids: CASSFRTGGNYGYTF. The CDR3 nucleotides are TGTGCCAGCAGCTTCCGGACAGGGGGTAACTATGGCTACACCTTC. The J gene is TRBJ1-2, the V gene TRBV13; TRBD1 agrees at 10 bases. CDR1 PRHDT and CDR2 FYEKMQ come from the germline V gene (reference sequence). This CDR3 is built from 15 residues. Trimming cost V 3 bases and J 1 base; bases outside gene matches: 2.

This clonotype was observed at least ten times. This sequence joins TRBV7-9 and TRBJ1-2; 8 bases are a match to TRBD1. J gave up 4 bases and V 5 bases, and 12 bases lay outside the gene matches. From germline, CDR1 is SEHNR and CDR2 FQNEAQ (reference sequence). This CDR3 is built from 16 residues. The CDR3 nucleotides read TGTGCCAGCAGCGGAATTAAGGACAGGGTGGCCTATGGCTACACCTTC. Amino acids: CASSGIKDRVAYGYTF.

This clonotype was counted at least ten times. This rearrangement joins TRBV15 to TRBJ1-5, with TRBD1 as a possible D gene (6 bases). The germline gives CDR1 LNHNV, CDR2 YYDKDF (reference sequence). CDR3 size: 18 residues. V lost 0 bases to trimming and J lost 5 bases, with 20 bases between them. CDR3 region: CATSREGSGTHRYQPQHF. CDR3 nucleotide sequence: TGTGCCACCAGCAGAGAGGGGTCCGGGACACACCGTTATCAGCCCCAGCATTTT.

This clonotype was picked up many times. V is TRBV9 and J is TRBJ2-7, with D possibly being TRBD1 (6 bases). V lost 3 bases and J 2 bases, leaving 12 bases between the germline ends. There are 14 residues in the CDR3. Germline CDR1 and CDR2: SGDLS and YYNGEE. The CDR3 nucleotides read TGTGCCAGCAGCGAAACGGCAGGGGCCTACGAGCAGTACTTC. It yields the protein CASSETAGAYEQYF.

The table lists this clonotype with a few counts. The gene calls are TRBV7-6 and TRBJ2-5; the D gene could be TRBD1 or TRBD2 (6 bases each). The ends were cut back, 4 bases at V and 7 bases at J, with 25 bases in the middle. This CDR3 contains 17 residues. The germline gives CDR1 SGHVS, CDR2 FNYEAQ. The CDR3 DNA reads as TGTGCCAGCAGCTCCTTAGGGGGGTCGGGTCCATCGGGGACCCAGTACTTC. Amino acids: CASSSLGGSGPSGTQYF.

This chain uses TRBV10-2 with TRBJ2-1; 8 nucleotides align to TRBD2. The CDR3 runs to 14 residues. V lost 7 bases and J lost 3; bases outside the gene matches: 5. Germline CDR1 WSHSY, CDR2 SAAADI. The CDR3 reads CASKWAGGYNEQFF. The CDR3 region has the DNA TGCGCCAGCAAATGGGCGGGAGGCTACAATGAGCAGTTCTTC.